The 11 T cell receptor beta chains in this list originate from one sample, sequenced in a study of cytomegalovirus exposure and HLA in healthy donors (dated by TCRdb to the late 2010s). The library was generated by the immunoSEQ multiplex PCR assay. The multiplex PCR relied on a mix of 60 forward primers for TCR Vbeta segments and 13 reverse primers for TCR Jbeta segments. TCRdb retrieved this table from immuneACCESS and kept in-frame rearrangements only. Not all clones are present; in checked studies, unresolved V genes account for under half, and no reason is known for the remainder. Within this sample are roughly 100,000 clones, with over 75% of them counted one time only. Of the sample, 5% to 6.5% falls within the top ten clones. Sequences were obtained from PBMCs. The receptors stem from a woman aged 18-35 years in good health and CMV-seropositive.

The chain combines TRBV7-6 with TRBJ2-2; maybe TRBD2 (6 bases). Trimming shortened V by 5 bases and J by 6 bases, and 13 bases separated the two germline ends. There are 14 residues in the CDR3. Germline CDR1 SGHVS, CDR2 FNYEAQ. CDR3 sequence (DNA): TGTGCCAGCAGCACCCTCGGGGGATCCGGGGAGCTGTTTTTT. Its translation is CASSTLGGSGELFF.

The chain has TRBV5-1 and TRBJ2-7, with D hard to call. Per the germline V gene, CDR1 is SGHRS and CDR2 is YFSETQ. The ends were cut back, 3 bases at V and 4 bases at J, with 5 bases in the middle. The CDR3 runs to 11 residues. In DNA form, the CDR3 reads TGCGCCAGCAGCTCGGAGTACGAGCAGTACTTC. It codes for CASSSEYEQYF.

The V call is TRBV5-4, the J call TRBJ2-5; D remains ambiguous. There are 12 residues in the CDR3. V was shortened by 0 bases and J by 9 bases, with 9 bases between the two germline ends. Germline CDR1 SGHNT, CDR2 YYREEE (reference sequence). CDR3 nucleotides: TGTGCCAGCAGCTTGGCCGACTCATCCCAGTACTTC. Its translation is CASSLADSSQYF.

This clone turned up a few times. The chain recombines TRBV28 with TRBJ1-5; 7 positions agree with TRBD1. CDR1 is MDHEN, CDR2 SYDVKM, per germline. The J segment lost 1 base and the V segment lost 7 bases, leaving 13 bases of the junction unmatched. The CDR3 is 17 amino acids. The CDR3 reads CASKYAGTAVSNQPQHF. The CDR3 DNA follows: TGTGCCAGCAAGTATGCAGGGACAGCTGTAAGCAATCAGCCCCAGCATTTT.

The J gene is TRBJ2-3, the V gene TRBV7-3; D may be TRBD1 (5 bases). The V and J ends lost 2 bases and 6 bases respectively, with 9 bases between them. The CDR3 consists of 13 residues. Germline loops: CDR1 SGHTA, CDR2 FQGTGA. This CDR3 reads CASSLLAGDTQYF. CDR3 coding DNA: TGTGCCAGCAGCTTATTAGCAGGGGATACGCAGTATTTT.

The rearrangement joins TRBV4-1 to TRBJ2-3; D gene ambiguous. Germline loops: CDR1 MGHRA, CDR2 YSYEKL. V dropped 1 base and J dropped 4 bases, with 9 bases sitting between them. This CDR3 comprises 14 residues. In DNA, the CDR3 is TGCGCCAGCAGCCAAGGGCAGGCCCCAGATACGCAGTATTTT. Translating gives CASSQGQAPDTQYF.

This clone was seen a handful of times. The rearrangement uses TRBV7-9 and TRBJ1-3, with D possibly matching TRBD1 (6 bases). The CDR3 has 14 residues. The germline gives CDR1 SEHNR, CDR2 FQNEAQ (reference sequence). Trimming cost V 2 bases and J 5 bases, with 10 bases left between them. This chain's CDR3 is CASSLPQGRNTIYF. DNA of the CDR3: TGTGCCAGCAGCTTACCTCAGGGGAGAAACACCATATATTTT.

The chain carries TRBV18 and TRBJ2-3; 10 positions match TRBD1. Germline V gene lookup returns CDR1 KGHSH and CDR2 LQKENI. The CDR3 has 16 residues. With 3 bases clipped from V and 5 bases from J, the junction kept 8 bases outside the gene matches. This chain's CDR3 is CASSPPRTGGKDTQYF. CDR3 nucleotide sequence: TGTGCCAGCTCACCGCCCCGGACAGGGGGGAAAGATACGCAGTATTTT.

The rearrangement joins TRBV11-3 to TRBJ2-5, with 7 bases identical to TRBD1. From germline, CDR1 is SGHNT and CDR2 YENEEA. There are 15 residues in the CDR3. V shed 5 bases and J 4 bases; nucleotides not matched to a gene: 10. The CDR3 sequence is CASSAGQAVGETQYF. CDR3 nucleotide sequence: TGTGCCAGCAGCGCCGGACAGGCAGTGGGAGAGACCCAGTACTTC.

On this clone: At one of its ends the junction is not consistent with the germline gene, which may arise from a read error. The rearrangement joins TRBV19 to TRBJ1-1; D not resolved. CDR1 LNHDA and CDR2 SQIVND come from the germline V gene (reference sequence). This CDR3 is built from 13 residues. The DNA of the CDR3 is TGTGCCAGTGTAGCCCTCCCGAACATTGAAGCTTTCTTT. Translated, it gives CASVALPNIEAFF.

This clone has only one observation. Other DNA sequences in the same sample also yield this CDR3. This chain uses TRBV5-1 with TRBJ2-2, with D unclear. The CDR3 has 14 residues. V gave up 0 bases and J gave up 4 bases, with 7 bases separating them. Germline lookup yields CDR1 SGHRS and CDR2 YFSETQ. In DNA form, the CDR3 reads TGCGCCAGCAGCTTGGCCTCAGGCACCGGGGAGCTGTTTTTT. Translated: CASSLASGTGELFF.